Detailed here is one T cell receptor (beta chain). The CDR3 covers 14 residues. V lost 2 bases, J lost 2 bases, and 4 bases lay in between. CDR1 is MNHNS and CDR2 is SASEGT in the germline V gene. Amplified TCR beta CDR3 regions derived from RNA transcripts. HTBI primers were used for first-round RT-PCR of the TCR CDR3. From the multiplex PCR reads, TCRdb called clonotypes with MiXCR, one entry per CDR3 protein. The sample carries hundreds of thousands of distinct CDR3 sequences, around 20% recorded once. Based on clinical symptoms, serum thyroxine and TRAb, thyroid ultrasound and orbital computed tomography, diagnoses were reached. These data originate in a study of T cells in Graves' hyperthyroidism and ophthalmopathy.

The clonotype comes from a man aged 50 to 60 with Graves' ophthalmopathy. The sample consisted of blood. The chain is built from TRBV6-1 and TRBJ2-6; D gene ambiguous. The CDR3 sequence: CASSEPAGANVLTF. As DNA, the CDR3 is TGTGCCAGCAGTGAACCAGCTGGGGCCAACGTCCTGACTTTC.